This T cell receptor beta chain is drawn from a study of shared T cell receptors in the human thymus. This CDR3 has 15 residues. Germline loops: CDR1 SSHAT, CDR2 FNYEAQ (reference sequence). In the case of this clone: Its ends do not fully match the called genes, so a read error is possible.

The method was immunoSEQ multiplex PCR; TCRdb's version includes in-frame clones alone and lacks a portion of them. The repertoire consists of approximately 400,000 clones, with approximately 95% occurring once and the leading ten covering 0.02%. V usage is TRBV7-7 and J usage is TRBJ2-2, with D perhaps TRBD1 (5 bases). The material sequenced was thymocytes. This clonotype originated in a human donor. In nucleotides, the CDR3 is TGTGCTAGCAGCCTACCCGACACCAGGGACGGGGAGCTGTTTTTT. Translation: CASSLPDTRDGELFF.